The clone carrying this T cell receptor (beta chain) was picked up a small number of times. Antigen: not known. This sample includes further DNA sequences coding for the same CDR3. It was with 60 Vbeta and 13 Jbeta primers that the PCR ran. Method: immunoSEQ multiplex PCR; TCRdb's copy keeps in-frame clones and lacks some. The sample contains 100,000 to 150,000 clones, 8.9% of which appear only once. Trimming removed 3 bases from V and 2 bases from J, with 9 bases in between. The germline V gene has CDR1 SQVTM and CDR2 ANQGSEA. CDR3 size: 13 residues. This record belongs to a study of cytomegalovirus exposure and HLA in healthy donors. Whole-study findings and limits: Relative to the approximately 700-donor mean, N-insertions were reportedly fewer in an Asian-associated ancestry cluster in a later analysis. A link between a missense DCLRE1C variant and TCR beta V- and J-gene trimming emerged from a later analysis. The records held CMV serostatus as the only immune exposure information. Most of the CMV-associated TCR beta chains (in a later analysis) appeared to be HLA-restricted.

The rearrangement links TRBV29-1 to TRBJ2-3; tentatively, D is TRBD1 (6 bases). The sample comprised PBMCs. This TCR was recovered from a woman between 40 and 55 years old in good health and CMV-seropositive. Written as DNA, the CDR3 is TGCAGCGTTGATAGGGGGAACACAGATACGCAGTATTTT. It specifies CSVDRGNTDTQYF.